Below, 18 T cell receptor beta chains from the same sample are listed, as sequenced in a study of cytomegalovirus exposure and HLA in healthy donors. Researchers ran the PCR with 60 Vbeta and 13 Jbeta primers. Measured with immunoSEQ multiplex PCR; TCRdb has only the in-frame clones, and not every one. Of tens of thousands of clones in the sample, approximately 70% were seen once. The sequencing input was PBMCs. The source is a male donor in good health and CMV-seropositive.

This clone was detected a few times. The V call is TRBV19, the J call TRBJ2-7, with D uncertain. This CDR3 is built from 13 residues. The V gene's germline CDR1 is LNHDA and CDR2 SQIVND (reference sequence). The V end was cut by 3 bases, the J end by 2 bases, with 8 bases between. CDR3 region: CASSIVGPYEQYF. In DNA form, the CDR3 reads TGTGCCAGTAGTATTGTCGGTCCCTACGAGCAGTACTTC.

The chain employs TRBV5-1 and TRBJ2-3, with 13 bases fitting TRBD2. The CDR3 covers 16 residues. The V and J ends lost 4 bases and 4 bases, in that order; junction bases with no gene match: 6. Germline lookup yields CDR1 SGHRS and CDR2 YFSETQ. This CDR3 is CASSIGTSGIADTQYF. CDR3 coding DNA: TGCGCCAGCAGCATCGGGACTAGCGGGATTGCAGATACGCAGTATTTT.

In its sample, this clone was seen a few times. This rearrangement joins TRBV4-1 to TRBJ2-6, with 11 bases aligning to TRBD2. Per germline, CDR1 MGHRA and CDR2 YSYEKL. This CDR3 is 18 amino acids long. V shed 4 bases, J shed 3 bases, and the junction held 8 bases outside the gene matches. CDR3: CASSRSGLAALGANVLTF. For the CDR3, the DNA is TGCGCCAGCAGCCGGTCGGGACTAGCGGCGCTTGGGGCCAACGTCCTGACTTTC.

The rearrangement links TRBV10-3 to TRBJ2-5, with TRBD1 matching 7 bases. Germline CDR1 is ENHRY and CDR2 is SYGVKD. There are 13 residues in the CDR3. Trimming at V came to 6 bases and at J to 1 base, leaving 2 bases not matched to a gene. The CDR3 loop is CAIRGDSQETQYF. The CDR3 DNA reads TGTGCCATCAGGGGGGACAGCCAAGAGACCCAGTACTTC.

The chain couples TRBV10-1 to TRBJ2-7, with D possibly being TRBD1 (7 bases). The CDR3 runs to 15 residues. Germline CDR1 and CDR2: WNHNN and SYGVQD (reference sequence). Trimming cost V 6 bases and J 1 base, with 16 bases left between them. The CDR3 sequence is CASSPRQGGSYEQYF. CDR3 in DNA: TGCGCCAGCAGCCCCCGGCAGGGGGGATCCTACGAGCAGTACTTC.

The CDR3 loop reads CASSTSAAGTVRYEQYF. CDR3 bases: TGTGCCAGCAGCACGTCTGCTGCCGGGACAGTTCGCTACGAGCAGTACTTC. The chain couples TRBV7-2 to TRBJ2-7; TRBD1 matches at 7 bases. This CDR3 comprises 17 residues. Per the germline V gene, CDR1 is SGHTA and CDR2 is FQGNSA. With 5 bases clipped from V and 3 bases from J, the junction kept 16 bases outside the gene matches.

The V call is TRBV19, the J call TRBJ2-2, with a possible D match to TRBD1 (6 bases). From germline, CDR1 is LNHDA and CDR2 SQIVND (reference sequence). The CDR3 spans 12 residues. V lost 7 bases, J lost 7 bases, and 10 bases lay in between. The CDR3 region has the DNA TGTGCCAGTACCACAGGGATCGGGGAGCTGTTTTTT. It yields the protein CASTTGIGELFF.

The CDR3 nucleotides read TGCGCCAGCAGCTTGAGCCCACAGGGGGCCGATCAGCCCCAGCATTTT. Protein: CASSLSPQGADQPQHF. The chain has TRBV5-1 and TRBJ1-5; 9 nucleotides align to TRBD1. Trimming cost V 1 base and J 5 bases; bases outside gene matches: 7. The CDR3 loop spans 16 amino acids. CDR1 and CDR2 (germline): SGHRS, YFSETQ. The whole variable domain, filled in from reference TRBV5-1 and TRBJ1-5, reads KAGVTQTPRYLIKTRGQQVTLSCSPISGHRSVSWYQQTPGQGLQFLFEYFSETQRNKGNFPGRFSGRQFSNSRSEMNVSTLELGDSALYLCASSLSPQGADQPQHFGDGTRLSIL.

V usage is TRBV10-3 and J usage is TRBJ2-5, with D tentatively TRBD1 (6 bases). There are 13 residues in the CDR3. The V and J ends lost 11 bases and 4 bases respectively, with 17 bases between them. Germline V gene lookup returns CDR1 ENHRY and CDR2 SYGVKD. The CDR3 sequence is CAVSEQGSETQYF. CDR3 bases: TGTGCCGTCTCGGAACAGGGCTCAGAGACCCAGTACTTC.

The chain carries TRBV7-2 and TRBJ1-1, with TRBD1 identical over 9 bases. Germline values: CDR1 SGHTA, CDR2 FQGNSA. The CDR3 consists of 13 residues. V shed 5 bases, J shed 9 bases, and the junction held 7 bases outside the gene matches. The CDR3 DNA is TGTGCCAGCAGCGGGGACAGGGATTATAAAGCTTTCTTT. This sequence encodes CASSGDRDYKAFF.

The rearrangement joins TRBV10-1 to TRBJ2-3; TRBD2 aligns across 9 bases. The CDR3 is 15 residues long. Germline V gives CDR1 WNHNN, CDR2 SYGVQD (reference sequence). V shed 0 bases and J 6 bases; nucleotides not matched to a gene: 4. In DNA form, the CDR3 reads TGCGCCAGCAGTGAGTCGCGCGGGGGGGCCGATACGCAGTATTTT. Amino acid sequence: CASSESRGGADTQYF.

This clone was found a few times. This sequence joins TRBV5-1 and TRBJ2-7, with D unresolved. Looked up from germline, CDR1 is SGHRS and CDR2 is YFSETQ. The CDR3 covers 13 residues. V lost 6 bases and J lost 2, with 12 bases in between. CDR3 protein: CASKLGTAYEQYF. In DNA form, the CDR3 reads TGCGCCAGCAAGTTGGGCACAGCCTACGAGCAGTACTTC.

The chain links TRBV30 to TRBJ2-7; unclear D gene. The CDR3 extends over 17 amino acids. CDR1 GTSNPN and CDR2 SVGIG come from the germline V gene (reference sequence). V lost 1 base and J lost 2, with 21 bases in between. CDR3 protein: CAWSAKYSGSPTYEQYF. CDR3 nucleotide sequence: TGTGCCTGGAGTGCAAAATATTCAGGCTCCCCTACCTACGAGCAGTACTTC.

The CDR3 region is CASSPHWQTEAFF. CDR3 DNA: TGTGCCAGCAGCCCACATTGGCAAACTGAAGCTTTCTTT. The J gene is TRBJ1-1, the V gene TRBV7-2, with D hard to call. The CDR3 loop spans 13 amino acids. The V gene's germline CDR1 is SGHTA and CDR2 FQGNSA. Trimming shortened V by 5 bases and J by 5 bases, and 12 bases separated the two germline ends.

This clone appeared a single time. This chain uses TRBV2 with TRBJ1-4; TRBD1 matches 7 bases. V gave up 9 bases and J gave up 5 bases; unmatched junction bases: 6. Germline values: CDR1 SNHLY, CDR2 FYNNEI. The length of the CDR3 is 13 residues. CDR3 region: CASHRGFNEKLFF. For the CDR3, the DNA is TGTGCCAGTCACAGGGGTTTCAATGAAAAACTGTTTTTT.

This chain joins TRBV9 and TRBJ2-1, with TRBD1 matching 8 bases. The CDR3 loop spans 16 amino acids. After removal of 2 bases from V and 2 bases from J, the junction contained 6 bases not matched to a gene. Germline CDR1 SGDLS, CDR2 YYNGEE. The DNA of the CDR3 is TGTGCCAGCAGCGTTAAAACAGGGGGACCCTACAATGAGCAGTTCTTC. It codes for CASSVKTGGPYNEQFF.

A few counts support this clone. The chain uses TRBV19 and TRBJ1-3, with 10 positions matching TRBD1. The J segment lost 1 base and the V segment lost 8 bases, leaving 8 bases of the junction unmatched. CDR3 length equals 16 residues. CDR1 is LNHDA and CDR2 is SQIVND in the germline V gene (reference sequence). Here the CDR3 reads CASDRGRGSSGNTIYF. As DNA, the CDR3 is TGTGCCAGTGACAGGGGGCGCGGATCTTCTGGAAACACCATATATTTT.

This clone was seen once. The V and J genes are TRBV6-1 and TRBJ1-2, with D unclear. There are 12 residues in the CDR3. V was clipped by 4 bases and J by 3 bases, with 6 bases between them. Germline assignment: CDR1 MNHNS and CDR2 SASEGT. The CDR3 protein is CASSARYYGYTF. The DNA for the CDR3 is TGTGCCAGCAGTGCCAGGTACTATGGCTACACCTTC.